The sequence of this T cell receptor beta chain was determined in a study of blood T cell repertoires in COVID-19 (dated by TCRdb to 2018 to 2020). For context, the study as a whole: Samples covering the acute and convalescent phases of COVID-19 were provided by collaborators in the United States, Italy and Spain. The prospective study material was composed of cDNA or gDNA derived from T cells, B-cell-depleted T cells, or PBMCs. Deeply sampled blood TCRbeta repertoires from subjects exposed to, actively infected with, or recovered from COVID-19 were included in the dataset. The repertoires were made available in a free public database intended to serve as a resource for research on the immune response to SARS-CoV-2. Samples came from the ongoing ImmuneRACE study (first 160 participants) plus 1,254 subjects from 6 global collaborators. Nearly every sample came with metadata listing a de-identified subject ID, COVID-19 status, age in years and sex. HLA class I and class II types, where available, came from metadata supplied by the sample provider rather than from assay-based typing.

The full study reports these points: The amount of clinical and demographic metadata varied by source and participant and was provided uncurated.

Participants in the prospective study were aged roughly 18 to 100 years, lived in 20 to 30 United States geographic areas, and enrolled through a virtual design. In the prospective study, cohorts were assigned on the basis of participant-reported clinical history obtained from a screening survey and a study questionnaire. ImmuneRACE Cohort 3 recovered participants were defined by two consecutive negative NP/OP PCR tests, healthcare professional clearance, or symptom resolution. Each participant in the prospective study had whole blood, serum and a nasopharyngeal or oropharyngeal swab collected by mobile phlebotomists. Over a roughly two-month period, participants in the prospective study had the option of providing additional blood draws and questionnaires. Before DNA extraction, prospective study blood samples were shipped either frozen or at room temperature. TCRbeta CDR3 regions were amplified from genomic DNA using the immunoSEQ Assay, a bias-controlled multiplex PCR. The paper's data handling went like this. The number of nucleated cells in each sample was estimated by amplification of reference gene primers within the assay. To quantify the absolute abundance of each unique TCRbeta CDR3 rearrangement, sequence reads were collapsed and filtered. For each sample, productive Simpson clonality was calculated as the square root of Simpson's diversity index over productive rearrangements. This immuneACCESS table, as held by TCRdb, lists in-frame sequences with V and J called but not all clones. Of the missing ones, under half trace to an unresolved V gene in checked studies; the others have no known cause. The V and J calls and the clone size are those of that table, but D and trimming were determined from the DNA. This sample has approximately 310,000 clones in its table, and approximately 85% of those were observed once. The ten most abundant clones make up less than 2.5% of the sample.

Remarks on this clone: Its cognate antigen has yet to be identified. Per-nucleotide qualities are absent, and no much larger clonotype sits a single base away.

The V and J ends are trimmed by 4 bases and 5 bases, leaving 21 bases between them. Measured from the cysteine to the phenylalanine, the CDR3 is 16 residues long. Solely the CDR3 DNA is kept, with 48 bases framed from the first base. The germline V gene yields SGHRS for CDR1 and YFSETQ for CDR2. The rearranged chain carries TRBV5-1 and TRBJ1-2; a tentative D call is TRBD1 (5 bases match). Sequencing input: PBMCs or T cells enriched from blood (not recorded which). The clonotype comes from a man aged 25-45 years who had recovered from COVID-19. This receptor carries the CDR3 CASSPQPPTALYGYTF. The nucleotide sequence is TGCGCCAGCAGCCCGCAGCCTCCGACAGCCCTGTATGGCTACACCTTC.